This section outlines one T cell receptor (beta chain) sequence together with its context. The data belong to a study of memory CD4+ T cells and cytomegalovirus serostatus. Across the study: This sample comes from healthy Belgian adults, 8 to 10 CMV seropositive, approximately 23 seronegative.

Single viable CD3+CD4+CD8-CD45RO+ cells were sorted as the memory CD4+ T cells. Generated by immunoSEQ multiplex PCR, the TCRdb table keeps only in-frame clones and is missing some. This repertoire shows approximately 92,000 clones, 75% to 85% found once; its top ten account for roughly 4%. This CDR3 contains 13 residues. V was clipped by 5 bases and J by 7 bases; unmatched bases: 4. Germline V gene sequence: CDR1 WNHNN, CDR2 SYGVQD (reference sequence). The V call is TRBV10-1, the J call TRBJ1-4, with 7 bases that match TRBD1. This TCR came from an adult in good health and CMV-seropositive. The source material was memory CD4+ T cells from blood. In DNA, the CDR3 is TGCGCCAGCAGTCGGACAGGATTTGAAAAACTGTTTTTT. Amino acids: CASSRTGFEKLFF.